One T cell receptor beta chain is described in this entry. Its antigen is not known. The study ran its PCR with 60 Vbeta and 13 Jbeta primers. Data came from immunoSEQ multiplex PCR; TCRdb stores just in-frame clones and leaves some out. The table lists around 99,000 clones, around three quarters of them singletons. These data originate in a study of cytomegalovirus exposure and HLA in healthy donors. The study, taken as a whole, reports: About 87% or about 30% of the time was how often most TCR beta V segments were productive, according to an earlier analysis. With DRB1 most and HLA-C fewest, TCR association rates differed between HLA loci in a later analysis.

The sequenced sample was PBMCs. The TCR comes from a male donor in good health and CMV-seronegative.

The CDR3 loop reads CASSQGARDTEAFF. Written as DNA, the CDR3 is TGTGCCAGCAGCCAGGGGGCTAGGGACACTGAAGCTTTCTTT. The chain uses TRBV7-8 and TRBJ1-1; 8 bases line up with TRBD1. The CDR3 extends over 14 amino acids. Germline lookup yields CDR1 SGHVS and CDR2 FQNEAQ. V dropped 5 bases and J dropped 3; count of bases not matched to a gene: 5.